The clone carrying this T cell receptor (beta chain) was counted ten times or more. Its antigen is undetermined. Per the germline V gene, CDR1 is SGDLS and CDR2 is YYNGEE. V was clipped by 4 bases and J by 6 bases; unmatched bases: 9. The CDR3 covers 14 residues. This sample stems from a study of CD8+ T cells in alopecia areata. Whole-study findings and limits: Clonality was higher in lesional than normal scalp, especially in alopecia totalis/universalis.

RNA was extracted and reverse transcribed into cDNA as the sequencing template. Repertoires were generated with immunoSEQ multiplex PCR, while TCRdb's copy carries only in-frame clones and drops some. The sample has about 110,000 clones; approximately 61% are singletons. Alopecia areata patients provided lesional scalp punch biopsies and peripheral blood, both collected for the study. V is TRBV9 and J is TRBJ1-2, with 7 bases lining up with TRBD1. The TCR originated in a human donor with alopecia areata. Sequenced sample: NKG2D-low CD8+ T cells sorted from blood. The CDR3 protein is CASSPQTGSHGYTF. The CDR3, as DNA: TGTGCCAGCAGCCCACAGACAGGGTCTCATGGCTACACCTTC.